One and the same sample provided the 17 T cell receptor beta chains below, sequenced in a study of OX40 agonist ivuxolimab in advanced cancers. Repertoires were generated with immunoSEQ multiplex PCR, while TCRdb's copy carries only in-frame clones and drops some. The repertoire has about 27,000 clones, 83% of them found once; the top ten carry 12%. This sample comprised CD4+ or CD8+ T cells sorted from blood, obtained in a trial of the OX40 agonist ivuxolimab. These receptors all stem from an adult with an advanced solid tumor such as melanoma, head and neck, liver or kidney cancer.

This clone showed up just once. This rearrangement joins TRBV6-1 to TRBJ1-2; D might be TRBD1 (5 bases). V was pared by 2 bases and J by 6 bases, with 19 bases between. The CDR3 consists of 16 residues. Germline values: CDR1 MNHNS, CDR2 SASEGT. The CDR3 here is CASSENRLTGIDGYTF. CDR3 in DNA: TGTGCCAGCAGTGAAAACAGGTTAACAGGTATAGATGGCTACACCTTC.

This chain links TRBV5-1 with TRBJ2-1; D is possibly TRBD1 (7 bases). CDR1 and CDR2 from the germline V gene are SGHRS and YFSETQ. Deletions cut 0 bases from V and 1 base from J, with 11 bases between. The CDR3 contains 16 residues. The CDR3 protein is CASSLEAGGSYNEQFF. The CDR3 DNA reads TGCGCCAGCAGCTTGGAGGCAGGGGGGTCCTACAATGAGCAGTTCTTC.

The CDR3 DNA reads TGTGCCACCAGCACCGGAGAAGAAGCTTTCTTT. It encodes CATSTGEEAFF. The gene calls are TRBV15 and TRBJ1-1, with D hard to call. Trimming stripped 4 bases from V and 8 bases from J, with 8 bases between. Germline V gene data show CDR1 as LNHNV and CDR2 as YYDKDF (reference sequence). This CDR3 has 11 amino acids.

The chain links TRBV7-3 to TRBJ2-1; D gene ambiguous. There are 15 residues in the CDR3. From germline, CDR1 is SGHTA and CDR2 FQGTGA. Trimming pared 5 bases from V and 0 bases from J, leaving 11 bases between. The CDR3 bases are TGTGCCAGCAGCCCCCGCCCCGGCTCCTACAATGAGCAGTTCTTC. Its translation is CASSPRPGSYNEQFF.

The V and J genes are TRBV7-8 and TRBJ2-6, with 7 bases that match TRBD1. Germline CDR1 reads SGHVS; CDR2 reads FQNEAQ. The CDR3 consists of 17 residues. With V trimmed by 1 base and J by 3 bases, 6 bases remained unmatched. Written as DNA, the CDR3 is TGTGCCAGCAGCTTAGGCTACAGGGGCGGTGGGGCCAACGTCCTGACTTTC. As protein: CASSLGYRGGGANVLTF.

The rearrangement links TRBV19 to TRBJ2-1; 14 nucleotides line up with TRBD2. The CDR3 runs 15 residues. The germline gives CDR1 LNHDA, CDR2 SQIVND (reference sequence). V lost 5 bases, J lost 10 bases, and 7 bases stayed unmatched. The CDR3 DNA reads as TGTGCCAGTAGTCAGACTAGCGGGGGGGCCGCGGAGCAGTTCTTC. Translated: CASSQTSGGAAEQFF.

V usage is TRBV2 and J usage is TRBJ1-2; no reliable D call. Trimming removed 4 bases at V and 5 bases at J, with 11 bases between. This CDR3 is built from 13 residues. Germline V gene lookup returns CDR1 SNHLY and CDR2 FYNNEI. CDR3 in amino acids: CASSVGSTYGYTF. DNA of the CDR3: TGTGCCAGCAGTGTAGGGTCTACGTATGGCTACACCTTC.

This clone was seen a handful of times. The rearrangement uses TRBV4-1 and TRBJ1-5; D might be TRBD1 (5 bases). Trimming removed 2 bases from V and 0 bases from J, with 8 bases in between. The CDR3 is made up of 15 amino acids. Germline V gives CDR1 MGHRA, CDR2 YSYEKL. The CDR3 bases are TGCGCCAGCAGCCAACCGACAGTTAGCAATCAGCCCCAGCATTTT. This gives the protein CASSQPTVSNQPQHF.

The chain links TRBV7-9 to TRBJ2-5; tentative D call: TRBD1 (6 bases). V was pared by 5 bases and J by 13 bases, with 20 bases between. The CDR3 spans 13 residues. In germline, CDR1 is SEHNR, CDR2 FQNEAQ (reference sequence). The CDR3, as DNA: TGTGCCAGCAGCCCACAGGGATTCGGGCCAATGTACTTC. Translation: CASSPQGFGPMYF.

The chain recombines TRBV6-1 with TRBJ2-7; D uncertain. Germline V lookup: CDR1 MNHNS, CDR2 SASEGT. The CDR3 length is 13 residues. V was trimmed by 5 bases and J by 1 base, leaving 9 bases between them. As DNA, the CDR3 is TGTGCCAGCAGTACCTCGAAGTCCTACGAGCAGTACTTC. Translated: CASSTSKSYEQYF.

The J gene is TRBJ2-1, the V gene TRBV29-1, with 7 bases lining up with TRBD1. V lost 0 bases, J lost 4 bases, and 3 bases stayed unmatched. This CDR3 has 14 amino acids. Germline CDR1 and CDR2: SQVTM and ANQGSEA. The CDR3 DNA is TGCAGCGTTGAAGATCCGGGACAGTACAATGAGCAGTTCTTC. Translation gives CSVEDPGQYNEQFF.

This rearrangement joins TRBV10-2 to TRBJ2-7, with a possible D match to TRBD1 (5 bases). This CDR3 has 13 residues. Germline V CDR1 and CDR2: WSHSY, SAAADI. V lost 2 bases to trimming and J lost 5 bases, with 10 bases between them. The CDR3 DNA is TGCGCCAGCAGTGAGCAGGGTTTCCACGAGCAGTACTTC. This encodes CASSEQGFHEQYF.

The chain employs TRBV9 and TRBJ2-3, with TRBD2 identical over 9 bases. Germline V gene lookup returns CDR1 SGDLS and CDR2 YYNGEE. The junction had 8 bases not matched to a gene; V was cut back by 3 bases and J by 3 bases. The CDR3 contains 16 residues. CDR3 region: CASSALAGEGTDTQYF. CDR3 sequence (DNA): TGTGCCAGCAGCGCGTTAGCGGGGGAGGGGACAGATACGCAGTATTTT.

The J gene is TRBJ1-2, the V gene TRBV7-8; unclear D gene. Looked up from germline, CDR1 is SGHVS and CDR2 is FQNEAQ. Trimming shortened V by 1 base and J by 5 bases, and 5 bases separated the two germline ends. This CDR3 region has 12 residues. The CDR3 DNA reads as TGTGCCAGCAGCTTAGGAGGGTATGGCTACACCTTC. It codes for CASSLGGYGYTF. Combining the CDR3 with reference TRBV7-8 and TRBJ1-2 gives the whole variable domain GAGVSQSPRYKVAKRGQDVALRCDPISGHVSLFWYQQALGQGPEFLTYFQNEAQLDKSGLPSDRFFAERPEGSVSTLKIQRTQQEDSAVYLCASSLGGYGYTFGSGTRLTVV.

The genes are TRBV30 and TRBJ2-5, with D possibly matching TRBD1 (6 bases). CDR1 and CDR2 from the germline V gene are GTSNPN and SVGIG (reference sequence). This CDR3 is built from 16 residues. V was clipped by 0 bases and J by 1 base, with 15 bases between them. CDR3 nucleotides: TGTGCCTGGAGTGTACGACACAGGGCAAGCCAAGAGACCCAGTACTTC. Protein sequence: CAWSVRHRASQETQYF. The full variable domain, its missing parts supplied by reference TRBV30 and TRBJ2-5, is SQTIHQWPATLVQPVGSPLSLECTVEGTSNPNLYWYRQAAGRGLQLLFYSVGIGQISSEVPQNLSASRPQDRQFILSSKKLLLSDSGFYLCAWSVRHRASQETQYFGPGTRLLVL.

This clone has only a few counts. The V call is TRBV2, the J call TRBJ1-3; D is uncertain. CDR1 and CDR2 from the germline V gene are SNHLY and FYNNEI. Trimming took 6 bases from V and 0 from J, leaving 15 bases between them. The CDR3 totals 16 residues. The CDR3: CASRSGQADSGNTIYF. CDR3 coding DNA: TGTGCCAGCAGAAGTGGTCAAGCCGACTCTGGAAACACCATATATTTT.

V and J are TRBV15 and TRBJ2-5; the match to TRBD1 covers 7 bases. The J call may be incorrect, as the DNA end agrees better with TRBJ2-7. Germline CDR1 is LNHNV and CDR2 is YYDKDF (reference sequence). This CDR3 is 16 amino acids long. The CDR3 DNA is TGTGCCACCAGCAGAGTTGAGGGGGCGATCCCCTACGAGCAGTACTTC. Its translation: CATSRVEGAIPYEQYF.